Given below is one TCR beta chain in context. Its specificity is unknown. The data are from a study of CD8 T cells in Susac syndrome. Overall study: Patients with Susac syndrome had blood drawn and were at that point therapy-naive, on corticosteroids, or on intravenous immunoglobulin alone. Whole-study results and caveats: As the study acknowledged, the number of individuals in its TCR sequencing and HLA analysis was relatively small.

An input of about 0.45 to 1 ug of RNA was subjected to reverse transcription using random hexamers. TCR beta CDR3 was amplified by immunoSEQ multiplex PCR. This amplification extended across 54 Vbeta and 13 Jbeta segments. TCRdb reanalysed the immunoSEQ multiplex PCR reads using MiXCR and keeps one entry per CDR3 protein. The sample lists around 200,000 distinct CDR3 sequences, around 94% occurring once. Definite or probable Susac syndrome was diagnosed using recently defined diagnostic criteria. This CDR3 has 14 amino acids. CDR1 and CDR2 from the germline V gene are SQVTM and ANQGSEA. The ends lost 4 bases at V and 1 base at J; junction bases unmatched: 5.

This TCR derives from a human donor with Susac syndrome. The sample taken for sequencing was CD4+ T cells from PBMCs. The J gene is TRBJ2-3, the V gene TRBV29-1; 7 bases fit TRBD2. CDR3 protein: CSVVDSGRTDTQYF. As DNA, the CDR3 is TGCAGCGTTGTGGATAGCGGGCGCACAGATACGCAGTATTTT.